This is a list of T cell receptor beta chains from one sample in a study of lymphopenia after photon versus proton radiotherapy. TCRdb's table, derived via immunoSEQ multiplex PCR, lists solely in-frame clones and lacks some. The top ten clones hold about 15% of a sample with around 29,000 clones, about 87% of them seen once. Sequenced material: peripheral blood, taken from a patient treated with proton-based radiotherapy. All receptors derive from a woman aged 65 to 85 with pancreatic cancer. Both conserved end residues are part of each CDR3. The order of the fields is CDR3 length, D gene, clone size, J gene, V gene, CDR3 DNA, CDR3 protein. The D gene is left open where the match is weak. A row's size may be missing; if present it is once, few, many or a size class.

>13|.|.|TRBJ2-2|TRBV28
TGTGCCAGCAGTTTATTGGGGGTTGGGGAGCTGTTTTTT
CASSLLGVGELFF
>13|TRBD2|few|TRBJ2-7|TRBV27
TGTGCCAGCAGACTAGCGGGCTCCTACGAGCAGTACTTC
CASRLAGSYEQYF
>13|TRBD1|.|TRBJ1-1|TRBV5-8
TGTGCCAGCAGTTTCGACAGGGGCCCTGAAGCTTTCTTT
CASSFDRGPEAFF
>14|TRBD1|few|TRBJ2-3|TRBV5-1
TGCGCCAGCAGTTGGGACAGTACCACAGATACGCAGTATTTT
CASSWDSTTDTQYF
>11|.|.|TRBJ2-2|TRBV19
TGTGCCAGCCGACAGGTCGGGGAGCTGTTTTTT
CASRQVGELFF
>13|.|.|TRBJ2-3|TRBV7-2
TGTGCCAGCAGCTTAGTGACCCCAGATACGCAGTATTTT
CASSLVTPDTQYF
>16|TRBD1|.|TRBJ1-5|TRBV27
TGTGCCAGCAGTCTCTGGACAGGGGGTGGCAATCAGCCCCAGCATTTT
CASSLWTGGGNQPQHF
>15|TRBD2|.|TRBJ2-3|TRBV19
TGTGCCAGTACTCCAGGCGGGAGGGGCACAGATACGCAGTATTTT
CASTPGGRGTDTQYF
>15|.|.|TRBJ2-6|TRBV28
TGTGCCAGCAGTTTAAGCGCTCCTGGGGCCAACGTCCTGACTTTC
CASSLSAPGANVLTF
>19|TRBD2|.|TRBJ2-1|TRBV11-2
TGTGCCAGCAGCTTCTCCGGGACTAGCGGGATCGGGGCCTACAATGAGCAGTTCTTC
CASSFSGTSGIGAYNEQFF
>17|TRBD2|.|TRBJ2-1|TRBV5-1
TGCGCCAGCAGCTTGGGGTTGGTAGCGGGACAATACAATGAGCAGTTCTTC
CASSLGLVAGQYNEQFF
>14|.|.|TRBJ2-5|TRBV7-2
TGTGCCAGCAGCCCAAGCAATGGAAGGGAGACCCAGTACTTC
CASSPSNGRETQYF